This TCR beta chain stems from a study of blood T cell repertoires in COVID-19. Across the study: Sample material is recorded as cDNA or gDNA derived from T cells, B-cell-depleted T cells, or PBMCs.

Sequenced by immunoSEQ multiplex PCR; TCRdb stores in-frame clones only, minus some. This table holds under 300,000 clones, about 80% found once. Sequencing was carried out using peripheral blood. This clonotype was obtained from a woman older than 75 with active or convalescent COVID-19.

CDR3 amino acids: CAISVGARTNEKLFF. CDR3 DNA sequence: TGTGCCATCAGTGTGGGGGCGCGAACTAATGAAAAACTGTTTTTT. The J gene is TRBJ1-4, the V gene TRBV10-3; a weak D match, TRBD1 (6 bases). With 4 bases removed from V and 1 base from J, the gap between germline ends came to 10 bases. This CDR3 has 15 amino acids. CDR1 is ENHRY, CDR2 SYGVKD, per germline.